The 22 T cell receptor beta chains reported below all come from one sample, sequenced in a study of radiotherapy plus CTLA-4 blockade in lung cancer. The method was immunoSEQ multiplex PCR; TCRdb's version includes in-frame clones alone and lacks a portion of them. The sample contains about 97,000 clones, 65% to 80% of which appear only once. Sequencing used peripheral blood, obtained from a patient treated with radiotherapy plus ipilimumab. The receptors here all came from a human donor with non-small cell lung cancer who had a partial response to radiotherapy plus ipilimumab. Some clones in this sample may be carry-over from other donors' samples.

The chain has TRBV7-3 and TRBJ2-5, with TRBD1 matching over 7 bases. CDR1 and CDR2 (germline): SGHTA, FQGTGA. There are 15 residues in the CDR3. The V segment lost 5 bases and the J segment 1 base; nucleotides outside the gene matches: 7. CDR3 nucleotide sequence: TGTGCCAGCAGCGCGCATGGGACAGCCCAAGAGACCCAGTACTTC. Translated, it gives CASSAHGTAQETQYF.

The chain carries TRBV10-3 and TRBJ2-7; TRBD2 agrees at 9 bases. The germline V gene encodes CDR1 ENHRY and CDR2 SYGVKD. With V trimmed by 3 bases and J by 2 bases, 5 bases remained unmatched. This CDR3 is 15 amino acids long. The CDR3 loop reads CAISDGVAGAYEQYF. CDR3 coding DNA: TGTGCCATCAGTGATGGGGTAGCGGGAGCCTACGAGCAGTACTTC.

Note on this clone: One end of the junction fails to match germline, which may point to a read error. This chain joins TRBV18 and TRBJ2-5; TRBD2 aligns across 8 bases. Germline V gene sequence: CDR1 KGHSH, CDR2 LQKENI. This CDR3 comprises 14 residues. The CDR3 spells CASPPQRGQETQYF. In DNA, the CDR3 is TGTGCCAGCCCACCCCAGCGGGGGCAAGAGACCCAGTACTTC.

For this clone: One end of the junction is discordant with germline, which a read error may explain. The genes are TRBV11-2 and TRBJ2-1; D is possibly TRBD2 (5 bases). Germline loops: CDR1 SGHAT, CDR2 FQNNGV. The CDR3 has 16 residues. CDR3 nucleotide sequence: TGTGCCAGCAGCTTAGCGTCGGCTAGCTCCTACAATGAGCAGCTCTTC. Translation: CASSLASASSYNEQLF.

The J gene is TRBJ1-5, the V gene TRBV5-1; D is unresolved. This CDR3 is 13 amino acids long. The germline V and J ends were trimmed by 1 base and 6 bases, with 8 bases remaining between them. CDR1 is SGHRS and CDR2 is YFSETQ in the germline V gene. CDR3 sequence reads: CASSLYGGQPQHF. The CDR3 DNA reads as TGCGCCAGCAGCTTGTACGGCGGTCAGCCCCAGCATTTT. Full variable domain (rest looked up from reference TRBV5-1 and TRBJ1-5): KAGVTQTPRYLIKTRGQQVTLSCSPISGHRSVSWYQQTPGQGLQFLFEYFSETQRNKGNFPGRFSGRQFSNSRSEMNVSTLELGDSALYLCASSLYGGQPQHFGDGTRLSIL.

The V call is TRBV15, the J call TRBJ2-5, with D perhaps matching TRBD1 (6 bases). V lost 6 bases, J lost 5 bases, and 19 bases lay in between. This CDR3 is 15 amino acids long. The germline V gene has CDR1 LNHNV and CDR2 YYDKDF (reference sequence). CDR3 region: CATRDRTVLTETQYF. CDR3 nucleotide sequence: TGTGCCACCAGGGACCGGACAGTTCTCACGGAGACCCAGTACTTC.

This clone was counted a few times. The chain links TRBV11-3 to TRBJ2-1, with 10 bases lining up with TRBD2. The germline V gene encodes CDR1 SGHNT and CDR2 YENEEA. CDR3 length equals 12 residues. V shed 5 bases, J shed 10 bases, and the junction held 2 bases outside the gene matches. CDR3 loop: CASSRLAGEQFF. The DNA of the CDR3 is TGTGCCAGCAGCAGACTAGCGGGCGAGCAGTTCTTC.

CDR3: CSGGAGEKLFF. DNA of the CDR3: TGCAGTGGGGGGGCGGGTGAAAAACTGTTTTTT. The genes are TRBV29-1 and TRBJ1-4, with a weak D call TRBD1 (6 bases). Germline CDR1 and CDR2: SQVTM and ANQGSEA. The CDR3 has 11 amino acids. The full variable domain, completed using reference TRBV29-1 and TRBJ1-4, is SAVISQKPSRDICQRGTSLTIQCQVDSQVTMMFWYRQQPGQSLTLIATANQGSEATYESGFVIDKFPISRPNLTFSTLTVSNMSPEDSSIYLCSGGAGEKLFFGSGTQLSVL.

The chain has TRBV5-4 and TRBJ2-3; a possible D gene is TRBD1 (5 bases). The V end lost 4 bases, the J end lost 1 base, and 10 bases lay between the germline ends. CDR1 and CDR2 (germline): SGHNT, YYREEE (reference sequence). The CDR3 contains 14 residues. The CDR3 here is CASSQSTGTDTQYF. DNA for the CDR3: TGTGCCAGCAGCCAGTCGACAGGCACAGATACGCAGTATTTT.

This clone was recorded a few times. The rearrangement joins TRBV6-1 to TRBJ1-2; D is ambiguous. CDR3 length: 15 residues. V was trimmed by 7 bases and J by 0 bases, leaving 15 bases between them. CDR1 is MNHNS and CDR2 is SASEGT in the germline V gene. The CDR3 region is CASNAPEETNYGYTF. CDR3 bases: TGTGCCAGCAACGCCCCAGAGGAAACTAACTATGGCTACACCTTC.

The chain uses TRBV6-4 and TRBJ2-7, with 9 positions matching TRBD2. CDR3 length equals 15 residues. Trimming took 5 bases from V and 1 from J; bases not matched to a gene: 6. The germline CDR1 and CDR2 sequences are MRHNA and SNTAGT. DNA for the CDR3: TGTGCCAGCAGTTACGGGCTAGCGGGGTCCTACGAGCAGTACTTC. It specifies CASSYGLAGSYEQYF.

This chain joins TRBV18 and TRBJ1-4; a possible D gene is TRBD1 (5 bases). The V gene lost 3 bases and the J gene lost 8 bases, with 19 bases spanning the gap. CDR1 and CDR2 from the germline V gene are KGHSH and LQKENI. The length of the CDR3 is 16 residues. The CDR3 reads CASSPQFLEGREKLFF. In nucleotides, the CDR3 is TGTGCCAGCTCACCCCAGTTCCTGGAGGGACGGGAAAAACTGTTTTTT.

The chain recombines TRBV6-5 with TRBJ2-3; D remains unclear. This CDR3 contains 14 residues. CDR1 MNHEY and CDR2 SVGAGI come from the germline V gene. V was shortened by 2 bases and J by 4 bases, with 10 bases between the two germline ends. The CDR3 bases are TGTGCCAGCAGTTACGGAATAGCTGCAGATACGCAGTATTTT. Translation: CASSYGIAADTQYF.

The chain has TRBV7-6 and TRBJ1-1; D gene unclear. V was clipped by 3 bases and J by 7 bases, with 9 bases between them. The CDR3 runs 12 residues. Germline values: CDR1 SGHVS, CDR2 FNYEAQ. The CDR3 is CASSFVGGEAFF. The CDR3 DNA reads as TGTGCCAGCAGCTTTGTTGGAGGTGAAGCTTTCTTT.

The CDR3 region is CASSQSILDSYEQYF. In DNA, the CDR3 is TGTGCCAGCAGCCAATCAATACTAGACTCCTACGAGCAGTACTTC. The genes are TRBV7-2 and TRBJ2-7, with D tentatively TRBD2 (5 bases). V lost 5 bases, J lost 0 bases, and 14 bases lay in between. Germline CDR1 SGHTA, CDR2 FQGNSA. This CDR3 spans 15 amino acids.

The chain carries TRBV30 and TRBJ2-5; D perhaps matches TRBD2 (5 bases). Looked up from germline, CDR1 is GTSNPN and CDR2 is SVGIG (reference sequence). Trimming pared 8 bases from V and 2 bases from J, leaving 12 bases between. The CDR3 length is 12 residues. CDR3 bases: TGTGCCAGCGGCTGGCTACAAGAGACCCAGTACTTC. Translation gives CASGWLQETQYF.

The table lists this clone with a count of one. The V and J genes are TRBV9 and TRBJ2-1, with 9 bases lining up with TRBD2. Germline lookup yields CDR1 SGDLS and CDR2 YYNGEE. The CDR3 totals 19 residues. V shed 1 base, J shed 5 bases, and the junction held 16 bases outside the gene matches. This CDR3 reads CASSVPSDGVLAGDNEQFF. In DNA, the CDR3 is TGTGCCAGCAGCGTACCCTCCGATGGGGTATTAGCGGGGGACAATGAGCAGTTCTTC.

V is TRBV5-4 and J is TRBJ2-6, with 10 bases that match TRBD1. The CDR3 totals 19 residues. V gave up 4 bases and J gave up 4 bases; unmatched junction bases: 14. Germline-derived CDR1 and CDR2 are SGHNT and YYREEE (reference sequence). In DNA, the CDR3 is TGTGCCAGCAGCCCGATGGGGAGACAGGGGGCGCGGGGGGCCAACGTCCTGACTTTC. This gives the protein CASSPMGRQGARGANVLTF.

The rearrangement joins TRBV19 to TRBJ1-5; D might be TRBD1 (5 bases). The CDR3 loop spans 14 amino acids. V lost 5 bases and J 1 base, leaving 9 bases between the germline ends. Germline CDR1 reads LNHDA; CDR2 reads SQIVND (reference sequence). In DNA, the CDR3 is TGTGCCAGTAGTGGGGGGTTGAGCAATCAGCCCCAGCATTTT. It encodes CASSGGLSNQPQHF.

This chain joins TRBV2 and TRBJ2-7; 7 bases line up with TRBD2. Germline-derived CDR1 and CDR2 are SNHLY and FYNNEI. This CDR3 is built from 15 residues. The V segment lost 7 bases and the J segment 3 bases; nucleotides outside the gene matches: 12. Here the CDR3 DNA reads TGTGCCAGCATGGCCCCTCCGACTAGCTACTACGAGCAGTACTTC. Its protein product is CASMAPPTSYYEQYF.

CDR3 DNA: TGCGCCAGCAGCTTTGGACAGGGGATGGGTGAGCAGTTCTTC. Its translation: CASSFGQGMGEQFF. The chain links TRBV5-1 to TRBJ2-1; TRBD1 matches at 9 bases. V lost 2 bases and J lost 9; bases outside the gene matches: 6. This CDR3 is built from 14 residues. The germline V gene encodes CDR1 SGHRS and CDR2 YFSETQ.

This clone came up a few times. The chain carries TRBV28 and TRBJ1-4; a possible D gene is TRBD1 (6 bases). The CDR3 loop spans 16 amino acids. Germline CDR1 MDHEN, CDR2 SYDVKM. V lost 3 bases to trimming and J lost 3 bases, with 14 bases between them. The CDR3 DNA sequence: TGTGCCAGCAGTTTCCCCAGGGGAGATTCTAATGAAAAACTGTTTTTT. Its translation: CASSFPRGDSNEKLFF. Full variable domain (rest looked up from reference TRBV28 and TRBJ1-4): DVKVTQSSRYLVKRTGEKVFLECVQDMDHENMFWYRQDPGLGLRLIYFSYDVKMKEKGDIPEGYSVSREKKERFSLILESASTNQTSMYLCASSFPRGDSNEKLFFGSGTQLSVL.